This TCR beta chain derives from a study of T-cell memory formation after mild COVID-19. Notes on this clonotype: Its antigen is as yet unknown.

One entry per CDR3 protein results from TCRdb running MiXCR on the 5' RACE reads. This sample has 500,000 to 600,000 distinct CDR3 sequences, with around 17% found just once. Trimming left V 4 bases short and J 0 bases short, with 13 bases between. Germline values: CDR1 DFQATT, CDR2 SNEGSKA (reference sequence). This CDR3 is 15 amino acids long. Findings and caveats of the study: Mostly located in CM and EM were contracting CD4+ clones, with contracting CD8+ clones located in EMRA.

This TCR was recovered from an adult woman who had mild COVID-19 (a few samples of this study predate the infection). Cell type and time point are not known. The V call is TRBV20-1, the J call TRBJ1-5, with a weak D call TRBD1 (5 bases). The sample taken for sequencing was PBMCs or a T cell subset sorted from them (not recorded which). CDR3 nucleotides: TGCAGTGCTATACCGGGACTCATTAGCAATCAGCCCCAGCATTTT. It specifies CSAIPGLISNQPQHF.